This paragraph covers one T cell receptor beta chain sequence. Its antigen is currently unknown. This sample was included in a study of shared clonotypes between healthy human individuals. Germline V gene sequence: CDR1 KGHSH, CDR2 LQKENI. V shed 2 bases and J shed 2 bases, with 11 bases lying between them. The CDR3 consists of 15 residues. Donors were healthy HIV-negative adults without recent acute infections or vaccinations. Genomic DNA from each subset was divided evenly over several immunoSEQ plates. Profiling relied on immunoSEQ multiplex PCR, and the TCRdb table lists in-frame clones only, not all of them. The sample holds 950,000 to 1,100,000 clones, about 74% seen once. Points from the study as a whole: The represented genetic and exposure-history diversity was limited by the small number of donors.

What was sequenced was memory CD4+ T cells sorted from blood. Subset in this sample: CD45RA-negative fraction. The chain combines TRBV18 with TRBJ2-3; D not certain. This clonotype was obtained from a man aged 18 to 29 in good health. In DNA form, the CDR3 reads TGTGCCAGCTCACCAGTCCAGACGTTCACAGATACGCAGTATTTT. Protein product: CASSPVQTFTDTQYF.